Presented here are 21 T cell receptor beta chains from one specimen sequenced in a study of shared clonotypes between healthy human individuals. Terminally differentiated effector memory CD45RA+ cells were excluded from the naive CD8 cells, which were CD45RO-negative and positively selected for CCR7. Method: immunoSEQ multiplex PCR; TCRdb's copy keeps in-frame clones and lacks some. The sample includes some 600,000 clones, about 96% of them seen just once. Sample: naive CD8+ T cells sorted from blood. These receptors originate from a woman in her thirties in good health.

V gene TRBV7-6 combines with J gene TRBJ2-7; D gene ambiguous. Trimming removed 4 bases from V and 0 bases from J, with 31 bases in between. The CDR3 consists of 21 residues. CDR1 SGHVS and CDR2 FNYEAQ come from the germline V gene. The CDR3 region is CASSSKALGLETALNSYEQYF. The CDR3 DNA is TGTGCCAGCAGCTCTAAGGCCCTTGGATTGGAGACTGCCTTGAACTCCTACGAGCAGTACTTC.

The chain carries TRBV27 and TRBJ1-6; D is undetermined. V was clipped by 5 bases and J by 4 bases, with 6 bases between them. The CDR3 contains 13 residues. The germline CDR1 and CDR2 sequences are MNHEY and SMNVEV (reference sequence). The CDR3 sequence: CASSQRYNSPLHF. The CDR3 DNA is TGTGCCAGCAGTCAAAGATATAATTCACCCCTCCACTTT.

This chain uses TRBV10-3 with TRBJ2-7; TRBD2 agrees at 11 bases. Germline V gene lookup returns CDR1 ENHRY and CDR2 SYGVKD. The CDR3 is 17 residues long. J lost 3 bases, V lost 7 bases, and 14 bases had no gene match. The CDR3 protein is CAIKRTDTSGRIYEQYF. The CDR3 DNA reads as TGTGCCATCAAACGGACAGATACTAGCGGGAGAATCTACGAGCAGTACTTC.

The CDR3: CASSRGLASYEQYF. CDR3 bases: TGTGCCAGCAGTAGGGGACTAGCATCCTACGAGCAGTACTTC. The chain carries TRBV28 and TRBJ2-7; 9 positions agree with TRBD2. Germline loops: CDR1 MDHEN, CDR2 SYDVKM. The CDR3 is 14 residues long. Trimming removed 5 bases from V and 1 base from J; junction bases left unmatched: 3.

Regarding this clone: A junction end diverges from the germline sequence, so it may reflect a read error. The chain has TRBV6-5 and TRBJ1-5; TRBD1 might be the D (6 bases). In germline, CDR1 is MNHEY, CDR2 SVGAGI. This CDR3 is built from 13 residues. The CDR3 sequence: CASSYSNQGQWSF. The CDR3 nucleotides read TGTGCCAGCAGTTACTCGAATCAAGGACAGTGGAGTTTT.

The V gene is TRBV9, the J gene TRBJ2-3; 7 nucleotides match TRBD2. The V gene's germline CDR1 is SGDLS and CDR2 YYNGEE. The CDR3 loop spans 16 amino acids. Trimming removed 0 bases from V and 3 bases from J; junction bases left unmatched: 7. In nucleotides, the CDR3 is TGTGCCAGCAGCGTAGTATTAGCGGGCGAAACAGATACGCAGTATTTT. Translating it yields CASSVVLAGETDTQYF.

A word on this clone: The same CDR3 can be traced to other DNA sequences in this sample. The chain recombines TRBV28 with TRBJ2-7; a possible D gene is TRBD1 (6 bases). This CDR3 is built from 12 residues. V lost 8 bases, J lost 3 bases, and 11 bases lay in between. CDR1 is MDHEN and CDR2 is SYDVKM in the germline V gene. The CDR3 region is CASSPDSYEQYF. CDR3 nucleotide sequence: TGTGCCAGCTCCCCGGACAGCTACGAGCAGTACTTC. Combining the CDR3 with reference TRBV28 and TRBJ2-7 gives the whole variable domain DVKVTQSSRYLVKRTGEKVFLECVQDMDHENMFWYRQDPGLGLRLIYFSYDVKMKEKGDIPEGYSVSREKKERFSLILESASTNQTSMYLCASSPDSYEQYFGPGTRLTVT.

V is TRBV11-2 and J is TRBJ2-7; tentative D call: TRBD1 (6 bases). Germline V gene data show CDR1 as SGHAT and CDR2 as FQNNGV. The CDR3 has 13 residues. Trimming left V 5 bases short and J 4 bases short, with 12 bases between. The CDR3 bases are TGTGCCAGCAGCCTCCAGGGGTTTTACGAGCAGTACTTC. This encodes CASSLQGFYEQYF.

V and J are TRBV7-3 and TRBJ2-6; the D is unclear. This CDR3 region has 14 residues. Trimming took 8 bases from V and 1 from J, leaving 9 bases between them. From germline, CDR1 is SGHTA and CDR2 FQGTGA. CDR3 protein: CASGMNSGANVLTF. The CDR3 DNA reads as TGTGCCAGCGGCATGAATTCTGGGGCCAACGTCCTGACTTTC.

As regards this clone: Other DNA sequences within the sample encode an identical CDR3. This chain connects TRBV19 to TRBJ2-7, with 9 bases aligning to TRBD1. V shed 6 bases, J shed 3 bases, and the junction held 3 bases outside the gene matches. CDR3 length: 13 residues. In germline, CDR1 is LNHDA, CDR2 SQIVND (reference sequence). CDR3 bases: TGTGCCAGTAGCATGGGACAGGGCTACGAGCAGTACTTC. This sequence encodes CASSMGQGYEQYF.

This clone appeared a few times. The rearrangement uses TRBV30 and TRBJ1-1; D possibly corresponds to TRBD1 (6 bases). Germline V gene sequence: CDR1 GTSNPN, CDR2 SVGIG (reference sequence). The CDR3 covers 11 residues. V was clipped by 5 bases and J by 10 bases, with 14 bases between them. The CDR3 is CAWYGGRGAFF. Here the CDR3 DNA reads TGTGCCTGGTATGGAGGCAGGGGAGCTTTCTTT.

Comments on this clone: Other DNA sequences in the sample encode the same CDR3. This chain links TRBV28 with TRBJ2-1; 7 bases are shared with TRBD2. The J segment lost 6 bases and the V segment lost 4 bases, leaving 0 bases of the junction unmatched. The V gene's germline CDR1 is MDHEN and CDR2 SYDVKM. There are 12 residues in the CDR3. CDR3 nucleotide sequence: TGTGCCAGCAGTTCTAGCGGCAATGAGCAGTTCTTC. It encodes CASSSSGNEQFF.

The V gene is TRBV9, the J gene TRBJ1-2; 10 bases agree with TRBD1. CDR3 length equals 15 residues. Looked up from germline, CDR1 is SGDLS and CDR2 is YYNGEE. Trimming removed 4 bases from V and 3 bases from J; junction bases left unmatched: 6. CDR3 region: CASSSAGTGDYGYTF. The CDR3 coding sequence is TGTGCCAGCAGCTCGGCCGGGACAGGGGACTATGGCTACACCTTC.

Only one count was recorded for this clone. The J gene is TRBJ1-2, the V gene TRBV19; D is unresolved. V shed 8 bases and J shed 10 bases, with 20 bases lying between them. The CDR3 is 13 residues long. The V gene's germline CDR1 is LNHDA and CDR2 SQIVND (reference sequence). The CDR3 spells CASESSPLRPYTF. CDR3 nucleotide sequence: TGTGCCAGTGAATCCTCGCCTCTCAGGCCCTACACCTTC.

This chain uses TRBV28 with TRBJ2-3; D could derive from TRBD1 or TRBD2 (5 bases each). The CDR3 is made up of 17 amino acids. Germline CDR1 reads MDHEN; CDR2 reads SYDVKM. Trimming removed 4 bases from V and 6 bases from J, with 23 bases in between. CDR3 coding DNA: TGTGCCAGCAGTTCGGGGCAGAGATTTTCCTATGCGGATACGCAGTATTTT. This translates into CASSSGQRFSYADTQYF.

The DNA for the CDR3 is TGCGCCAGCAGCATACTAGCGAGCGCCTACGAGCAGTACTTC. Amino acid sequence: CASSILASAYEQYF. This chain links TRBV5-1 with TRBJ2-7, with 7 bases that match TRBD2. Germline CDR1 and CDR2: SGHRS and YFSETQ. Germline trimming cut 4 bases from V and 2 bases from J; bases unmatched to any gene: 6. The CDR3 has 14 residues.

V and J are TRBV19 and TRBJ2-1; TRBD2 matches at 9 bases. From germline, CDR1 is LNHDA and CDR2 SQIVND (reference sequence). The CDR3 consists of 17 residues. Germline trimming cut 1 base from V and 7 bases from J; bases unmatched to any gene: 11. CDR3 nucleotides: TGTGCCAGTAGTATAGTTGGACCAGCGGGAGGCTTAAATGAGCAGTTCTTC. It is translated as CASSIVGPAGGLNEQFF.

V usage is TRBV4-2 and J usage is TRBJ2-3; unclear D gene. The CDR3 consists of 16 residues. Germline V gene lookup returns CDR1 LGHNA and CDR2 YNFKEQ. V lost 0 bases, J lost 2 bases, and 12 bases lay in between. CDR3 residues: CASSQDILWYTDTQYF. The CDR3 bases are TGTGCCAGCAGCCAAGATATCCTCTGGTACACAGATACGCAGTATTTT.

This clone has just one count. This chain connects TRBV4-2 to TRBJ2-3, with D possibly matching TRBD2 (6 bases). The V and J ends lost 3 bases and 2 bases respectively, with 15 bases between them. This CDR3 is 16 amino acids long. Germline lookup yields CDR1 LGHNA and CDR2 YNFKEQ. The CDR3 bases are TGTGCCAGCAGCCAGGGGATTAGCGGATTCACAGATACGCAGTATTTT. It yields the protein CASSQGISGFTDTQYF.

This clone was recorded once. This chain connects TRBV7-9 to TRBJ2-7, with D tentatively TRBD2 (5 bases). CDR3 length equals 12 residues. Germline CDR1 SEHNR, CDR2 FQNEAQ (reference sequence). V lost 5 bases and J 6 bases, leaving 11 bases between the germline ends. The CDR3 bases are TGTGCCAGCAGCCCGGCTAGCCTCGAGCAGTACTTC. Translated, it gives CASSPASLEQYF.

The chain couples TRBV2 to TRBJ2-1; D gene unclear. The germline CDR1 and CDR2 sequences are SNHLY and FYNNEI. V was clipped by 6 bases and J by 8 bases, with 8 bases between them. The CDR3 is 11 residues long. For the CDR3, the DNA is TGTGCCAGCAGGATTCGGGATGAGCAGTTCTTC. Translating it yields CASRIRDEQFF.